This T cell receptor beta chain originates from a study of blood T cells in healthy people across ages. The CDR3 is 15 residues long. V was shortened by 0 bases and J by 3 bases, with 9 bases between the two germline ends. Germline CDR1 is SGHRS and CDR2 is YFSETQ. Alongside a J-beta primer mix, a sample-barcoded 5' primer served in a second PCR lasting about 6 to 12 cycles. TCRdb fed the 5' RACE reads into MiXCR, producing one record per CDR3 protein. The repertoire includes around 990,000 distinct CDR3 sequences, about 25% of them detected once, and approximately 0.75% sits in the top ten. These records were also assigned to another study, of T cells of mothers and their children.

This chain joins TRBV5-1 and TRBJ2-2; TRBD1 is a possible D gene (6 bases). Input material: blood. This clonotype originated in a girl aged 2-9 years in good health. Here the CDR3 reads CASSLVGAHTGELFF. As DNA, the CDR3 is TGCGCCAGCAGCTTGGTGGGGGCCCACACCGGGGAGCTGTTTTTT.